One sample yielded the 3 T cell receptor beta chains listed below, sequenced in a study of T cell responses to AZD1222 COVID-19 vaccine. The method was immunoSEQ multiplex PCR; TCRdb's version includes in-frame clones alone and lacks a portion of them. Here the sample spans 95,000 to 150,000 clones, roughly 91% being singletons. The input for sequencing was peripheral blood, taken 28 days after the second AZD1222 dose. The receptors shown here come from an adult who received the AZD1222 COVID-19 vaccine.

The chain uses TRBV5-1 and TRBJ2-1; possible D gene TRBD2, 6 bases. The V end was cut by 0 bases, the J end by 6 bases, with 13 bases between. Germline V gene sequence: CDR1 SGHRS, CDR2 YFSETQ. The CDR3 has 15 amino acids. The CDR3 sequence is CASSLVPGAGNEQFF. The CDR3 nucleotides read TGCGCCAGCAGCTTGGTTCCGGGAGCGGGCAATGAGCAGTTCTTC.

The chain carries TRBV5-4 and TRBJ2-5, with 7 bases matching TRBD2. Germline loops: CDR1 SGHNT, CDR2 YYREEE (reference sequence). With V trimmed by 7 bases and J by 4 bases, 13 bases remained unmatched. This CDR3 has 15 residues. DNA for the CDR3: TGTGCCAGCGCGATTGGGAGGGCAGCGCGAGAGACCCAGTACTTC. It codes for CASAIGRAARETQYF.

This chain joins TRBV6-2 or TRBV6-3 and TRBJ2-7, with TRBD2 matching 7 bases. After removal of 0 bases from V and 4 bases from J, the junction contained 6 bases not matched to a gene. The CDR3 spans 15 residues. Germline CDR1 reads MNHEY; CDR2 reads SVGEGT. The CDR3 sequence: CASSYSLAGAYEQYF. CDR3 bases: TGTGCCAGCAGTTACTCGTTGGCGGGAGCTTACGAGCAGTACTTC.